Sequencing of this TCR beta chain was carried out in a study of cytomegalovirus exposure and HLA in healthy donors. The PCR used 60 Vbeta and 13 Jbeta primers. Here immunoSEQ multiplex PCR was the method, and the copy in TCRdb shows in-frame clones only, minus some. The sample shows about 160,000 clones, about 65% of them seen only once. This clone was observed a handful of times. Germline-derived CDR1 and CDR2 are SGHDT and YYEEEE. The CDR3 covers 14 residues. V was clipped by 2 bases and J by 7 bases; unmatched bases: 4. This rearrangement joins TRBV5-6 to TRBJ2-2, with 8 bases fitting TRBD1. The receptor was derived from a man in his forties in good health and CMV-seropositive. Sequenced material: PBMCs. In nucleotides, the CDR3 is TGTGCCAGCAGCTTACAGGGGGGATTCGGGGAGCTGTTTTTT. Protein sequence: CASSLQGGFGELFF. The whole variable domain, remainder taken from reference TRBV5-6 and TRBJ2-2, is DAGVTQSPTHLIKTRGQQVTLRCSPKSGHDTVSWYQQALGQGPQFIFQYYEEEERQRGNFPDRFSGHQFPNYSSELNVNALLLGDSALYLCASSLQGGFGELFFGEGSRLTVL.